Given below is one T cell receptor beta chain in context. Its cognate antigen is unknown. The data belong to a study of T cells in narcolepsy. Study in general: Donors had narcolepsy type 1 or type 2, or were healthy controls. Study-wide results and caveats: Blood of same and different patients, but not healthy controls, reportedly held recurring autoreactive clonotypes.

Sequencing used immunoSEQ multiplex PCR; TCRdb keeps in-frame clones, though not all of them. The sample consists of some 8,000 clones, about 55% of them appearing once. The CDR3 runs 14 residues. The V segment lost 6 bases and the J segment 5 bases; nucleotides outside the gene matches: 9. Germline CDR1 is MNHNY and CDR2 is SVGAGI (reference sequence). This TCR derives from a human donor with narcolepsy. The V call is TRBV6-6, the J call TRBJ1-1; the match to TRBD1 covers 7 bases. The sequenced sample was CD45RA- memory CD8+ T cells from PBMCs. CDR3 in amino acids: CASSSKGATTEAFF. The CDR3 DNA reads as TGTGCCAGCAGCAGCAAGGGGGCTACGACTGAAGCTTTCTTT.